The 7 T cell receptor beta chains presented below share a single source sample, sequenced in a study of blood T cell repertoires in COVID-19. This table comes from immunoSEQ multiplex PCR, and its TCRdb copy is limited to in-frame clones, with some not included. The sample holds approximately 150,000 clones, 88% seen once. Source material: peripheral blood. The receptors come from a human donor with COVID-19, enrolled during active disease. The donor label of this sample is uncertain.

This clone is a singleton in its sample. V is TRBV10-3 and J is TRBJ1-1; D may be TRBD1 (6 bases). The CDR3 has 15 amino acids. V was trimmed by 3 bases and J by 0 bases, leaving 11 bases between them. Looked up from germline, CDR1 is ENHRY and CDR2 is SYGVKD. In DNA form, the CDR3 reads TGTGCCATCAGTGACCCCGGGACACTGAACACTGAAGCTTTCTTT. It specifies CAISDPGTLNTEAFF.

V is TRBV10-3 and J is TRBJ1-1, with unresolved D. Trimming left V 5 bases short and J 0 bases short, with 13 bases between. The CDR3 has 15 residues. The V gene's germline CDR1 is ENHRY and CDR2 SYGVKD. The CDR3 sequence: CAISREDSMNTEAFF. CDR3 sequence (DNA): TGTGCCATCAGTCGAGAGGACTCAATGAACACTGAAGCTTTCTTT.

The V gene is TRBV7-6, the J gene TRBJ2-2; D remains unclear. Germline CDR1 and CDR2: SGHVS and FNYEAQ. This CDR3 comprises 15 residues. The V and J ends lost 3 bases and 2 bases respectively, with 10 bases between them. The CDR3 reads CASSLAAFNTGELFF. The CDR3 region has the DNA TGTGCCAGCAGCTTGGCCGCCTTTAACACCGGGGAGCTGTTTTTT.

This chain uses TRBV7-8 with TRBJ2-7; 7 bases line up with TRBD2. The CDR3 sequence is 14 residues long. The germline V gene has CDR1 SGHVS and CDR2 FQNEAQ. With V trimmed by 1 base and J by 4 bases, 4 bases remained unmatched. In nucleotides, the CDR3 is TGTGCCAGCAGCTTAGGGCCTAGCGGTTACGAGCAGTACTTC. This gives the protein CASSLGPSGYEQYF.

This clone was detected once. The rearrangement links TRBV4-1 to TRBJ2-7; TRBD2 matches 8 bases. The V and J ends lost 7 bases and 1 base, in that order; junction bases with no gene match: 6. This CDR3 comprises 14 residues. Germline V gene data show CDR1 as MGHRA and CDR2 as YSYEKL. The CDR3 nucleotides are TGCGCCAGCAAACCGGGACTAGGTTCCTACGAGCAGTACTTC. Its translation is CASKPGLGSYEQYF.

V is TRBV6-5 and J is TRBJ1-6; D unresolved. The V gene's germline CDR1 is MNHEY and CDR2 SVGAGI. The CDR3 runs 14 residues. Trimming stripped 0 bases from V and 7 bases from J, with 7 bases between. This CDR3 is CASSYSRINSPLHF. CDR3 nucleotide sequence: TGTGCCAGCAGTTACTCTAGAATCAATTCACCCCTCCACTTT.

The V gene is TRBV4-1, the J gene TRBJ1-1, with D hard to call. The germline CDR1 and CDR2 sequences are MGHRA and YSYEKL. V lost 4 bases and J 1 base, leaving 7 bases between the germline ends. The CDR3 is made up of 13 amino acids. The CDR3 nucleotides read TGCGCCAGCAGCCTCACAGAGAACACTGAAGCTTTCTTT. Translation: CASSLTENTEAFF.